The 8 T cell receptor beta chains listed next were all sequenced from one sample in a study of beta chain features in type 1 diabetes. Sequenced material consisted of expressed TCRB transcripts (all of the isolated RNA was reverse transcribed). Clones were sequenced by immunoSEQ multiplex PCR, and TCRdb holds only the in-frame ones, with some missing. The sample holds about 59,000 clones; around three fifths are singletons and the top ten take 2.2%. Material: Tregs from blood. Receptors were obtained from a woman between 18 and 29 years old in good health.

V usage is TRBV6-6 and J usage is TRBJ2-5, with D perhaps matching TRBD2 (5 bases). With 5 bases removed from V and 3 bases from J, the gap between germline ends came to 19 bases. Per the germline V gene, CDR1 is MNHNY and CDR2 is SVGAGI (reference sequence). The CDR3 runs 16 residues. Here the CDR3 DNA reads TGTGCCAGCAGTGTAGAGCAGACGATACTAGAAGAGACCCAGTACTTC. Translated, it gives CASSVEQTILEETQYF.

This chain joins TRBV5-1 and TRBJ1-1; 8 bases map to TRBD1. The CDR3 contains 17 residues. Germline loops: CDR1 SGHRS, CDR2 YFSETQ. The V and J ends lost 0 bases and 3 bases, in that order; junction bases with no gene match: 10. Here the CDR3 reads CASSLGRTGGLDTEAFF. The CDR3 coding sequence is TGCGCCAGCAGCTTGGGAAGAACAGGGGGTTTGGACACTGAAGCTTTCTTT.

The chain combines TRBV2 with TRBJ2-3, with D tentatively TRBD2 (7 bases). This CDR3 contains 13 residues. V was pared by 2 bases and J by 9 bases, with 12 bases between. The germline CDR1 and CDR2 sequences are SNHLY and FYNNEI. CDR3 sequence reads: CASSETGGQTQYF. CDR3 DNA: TGTGCCAGCAGTGAAACCGGGGGGCAAACGCAGTATTTT.

J is TRBJ2-1 and V is TRBV9, with 9 bases that match TRBD2. Germline-derived CDR1 and CDR2 are SGDLS and YYNGEE. This CDR3 is 15 amino acids long. Trimming at V came to 4 bases and at J to 4 bases, leaving 6 bases not matched to a gene. As DNA, the CDR3 is TGTGCCAGCAGCTCCCGTAGCGGGAGTTACAATGAGCAGTTCTTC. Protein sequence: CASSSRSGSYNEQFF.

The chain recombines TRBV27 with TRBJ1-1; TRBD1 aligns across 7 bases. J gave up 1 base and V 5 bases, and 4 bases lay outside the gene matches. CDR1 and CDR2 (germline): MNHEY, SMNVEV (reference sequence). This CDR3 is 14 amino acids long. CDR3 in amino acids: CASSEDRRNTEAFF. CDR3 coding DNA: TGTGCCAGCAGTGAGGACAGGAGGAACACTGAAGCTTTCTTT.

This clone was detected a few times. The V gene is TRBV6-1, the J gene TRBJ2-7, with 7 bases that match TRBD2. Germline-derived CDR1 and CDR2 are MNHNS and SASEGT. V shed 10 bases, J shed 2 bases, and the junction held 11 bases outside the gene matches. This CDR3 is built from 14 residues. CDR3 residues: CAIRRTGGTYEQYF. CDR3 nucleotide sequence: TGTGCCATCCGTCGGACGGGGGGAACCTACGAGCAGTACTTC.

The sample holds one count of this clone. The chain couples TRBV5-1 to TRBJ1-1, with 9 bases that match TRBD1. V shed 9 bases, J shed 1 base, and the junction held 7 bases outside the gene matches. The CDR3 has 14 residues. Germline V gives CDR1 SGHRS, CDR2 YFSETQ. CDR3 in DNA: TGCGCCACCAATCCGGGACAGGGGAACACTGAAGCTTTCTTT. Encoded protein: CATNPGQGNTEAFF.

This sequence joins TRBV5-1 and TRBJ2-1; a possible D gene is TRBD2 (5 bases). The V gene lost 4 bases and the J gene lost 8 bases, with 16 bases spanning the gap. This CDR3 spans 14 amino acids. The V gene's germline CDR1 is SGHRS and CDR2 YFSETQ. CDR3 sequence: CASSGSVLRDEQFF. In DNA form, the CDR3 reads TGCGCCAGCAGCGGGTCAGTCTTGAGGGATGAGCAGTTCTTC.